This T cell receptor (beta chain) appears in the sequencing data of a study of blood T cells in healthy people across ages. With a J-beta primer mix and a sample-barcoded 5' primer, a second PCR ran roughly 6 to 12 cycles. TCRdb re-called the 5' RACE reads through MiXCR, storing one row per CDR3 protein. The sample gives 500,000 to 600,000 distinct CDR3 sequences, 27% of which show up once; under 20% is in the top ten. Sequences were obtained from blood. This clonotype was sampled from a woman in her sixties or seventies in good health.

DNA of the CDR3: TGTGCCAGCAGCTGGGGACAGACTTACGAGCAGTACTTC. It translates to CASSWGQTYEQYF. The J gene is TRBJ2-5, the V gene TRBV9; 7 bases line up with TRBD1. The DNA end favors TRBJ2-7, so the J call may be wrong. The CDR3 is 13 residues long. Germline V gene sequence: CDR1 SGDLS, CDR2 YYNGEE.